The 17 T cell receptor beta chains presented below share a single source sample, sequenced in a study of OX40 agonist ivuxolimab in advanced cancers. Here immunoSEQ multiplex PCR was the method, and the copy in TCRdb shows in-frame clones only, minus some. The sample records 73,000 or so clones, about 88% being singletons. The sample consisted of CD4+ or CD8+ T cells sorted from blood, taken in a trial of the OX40 agonist ivuxolimab. These receptors came from an adult with an advanced solid tumor such as melanoma, head and neck, liver or kidney cancer.

The chain carries TRBV15 and TRBJ1-1, with a weak D call TRBD1 (6 bases). CDR1 and CDR2 from the germline V gene are LNHNV and YYDKDF (reference sequence). Trimming took 1 base from V and 5 from J, leaving 14 bases between them. The CDR3 is 15 amino acids. CDR3 amino acids: CATSRGGTGRTEAFF. CDR3 nucleotide sequence: TGTGCCACCAGCAGAGGAGGTACAGGGAGGACTGAAGCTTTCTTT.

The chain recombines TRBV4-3 with TRBJ1-1, with 7 bases matching TRBD1. The V gene's germline CDR1 is LGHNA and CDR2 YSLEER. The J segment lost 0 bases and the V segment lost 4 bases, leaving 5 bases of the junction unmatched. The CDR3 spans 15 residues. CDR3 DNA sequence: TGCGCCAGCAGCCCTTGGACAGGCTTGAACACTGAAGCTTTCTTT. This gives the protein CASSPWTGLNTEAFF.

This rearrangement joins TRBV7-9 to TRBJ1-3; D unresolved. V was cut by 3 bases and J by 4 bases, with 13 bases left in between. Per the germline V gene, CDR1 is SEHNR and CDR2 is FQNEAQ (reference sequence). There are 15 residues in the CDR3. Here the CDR3 DNA reads TGTGCCAGCAGCTTCCTCGTAGCGTCCGGAAACACCATATATTTT. Residues: CASSFLVASGNTIYF.

V usage is TRBV29-1 and J usage is TRBJ1-3, with D perhaps matching TRBD1 (6 bases). Deletions cut 4 bases from V and 2 bases from J, with 9 bases between. The V gene's germline CDR1 is SQVTM and CDR2 ANQGSEA. This CDR3 is 13 amino acids long. The CDR3 sequence is CSVGEGAGNTIYF. CDR3 bases: TGCAGCGTTGGAGAGGGGGCTGGAAACACCATATATTTT.

This chain uses TRBV7-9 with TRBJ1-4, with D unclear. Trimming took 10 bases from V and 6 from J, leaving 6 bases between them. The CDR3 sequence is 10 residues long. Germline loops: CDR1 SEHNR, CDR2 FQNEAQ (reference sequence). The CDR3: CATRDEKLFF. The CDR3 region has the DNA TGTGCCACCCGTGATGAAAAACTGTTTTTT.

The chain has TRBV7-9 and TRBJ1-2; 10 bases are a match to TRBD1. This CDR3 comprises 18 residues. Germline trimming cut 5 bases from V and 3 bases from J; bases unmatched to any gene: 15. Per germline, CDR1 SEHNR and CDR2 FQNEAQ (reference sequence). CDR3 in DNA: TGTGCCAGCAGCCCTCGCCTCTGGAGACAGGGGGCGGACTATGGCTACACCTTC. Its protein product is CASSPRLWRQGADYGYTF.

The gene calls are TRBV10-3 and TRBJ1-2, with D perhaps TRBD1 (5 bases). The germline V gene has CDR1 ENHRY and CDR2 SYGVKD. The CDR3 loop spans 14 amino acids. Trimming cost V 2 bases and J 5 bases, with 12 bases left between them. In nucleotides, the CDR3 is TGTGCCATCAGTGAGGACAGTAGGGCGTATGGCTACACCTTC. The encoded protein is CAISEDSRAYGYTF.

This chain links TRBV10-3 with TRBJ1-1; D uncertain. The CDR3 extends over 11 amino acids. The germline V gene has CDR1 ENHRY and CDR2 SYGVKD. Trimming cost V 9 bases and J 7 bases, with 12 bases left between them. The CDR3 loop is CAIVSGGEAFF. In DNA form, the CDR3 reads TGTGCCATTGTCTCCGGAGGTGAAGCTTTCTTT.

The V call is TRBV19, the J call TRBJ2-3; 8 bases line up with TRBD1. Germline V gene data show CDR1 as LNHDA and CDR2 as SQIVND (reference sequence). V was clipped by 3 bases and J by 6 bases; unmatched bases: 20. The CDR3 consists of 19 residues. The CDR3 spells CASSIGMTWDRTWGDTQYF. The CDR3 DNA follows: TGTGCCAGTAGTATCGGTATGACGTGGGACAGGACATGGGGGGATACGCAGTATTTT. The variable domain in full, with the rest retrieved from reference TRBV19 and TRBJ2-3, is DGGITQSPKYLFRKEGQNVTLSCEQNLNHDAMYWYRQDPGQGLRLIYYSQIVNDFQKGDIAEGYSVSREKKESFPLTVTSAQKNPTAFYLCASSIGMTWDRTWGDTQYFGPGTRLTVL.

This clone is a singleton in its sample. The rearrangement uses TRBV5-1 and TRBJ2-1, with D possibly being TRBD1 (5 bases). The V end lost 2 bases, the J end lost 4 bases, and 13 bases lay between the germline ends. Germline assignment: CDR1 SGHRS and CDR2 YFSETQ. CDR3 length equals 15 residues. The CDR3 DNA is TGCGCCAGCAGCTTCGACAGCTCTTATTACAATGAGCAGTTCTTC. Its protein product is CASSFDSSYYNEQFF.

As DNA, the CDR3 is TGTGCCAGCAGCTTGGGGCAGGGCCTCAACTATGGCTACACCTTC. The encoded protein is CASSLGQGLNYGYTF. The chain links TRBV7-2 to TRBJ1-2; weak D call: TRBD1 (5 bases). From germline, CDR1 is SGHTA and CDR2 FQGNSA. Trimming stripped 3 bases from V and 2 bases from J, with 13 bases between. The CDR3 consists of 15 residues.

This chain uses TRBV7-7 with TRBJ2-3; perhaps TRBD2 as D (6 bases). CDR1 SSHAT and CDR2 FNYEAQ come from the germline V gene (reference sequence). V was cut by 5 bases and J by 0 bases, with 24 bases left in between. The length of the CDR3 is 19 residues. CDR3 sequence (DNA): TGTGCCAGCAGCCCCGAGGGAGGACGTATGTCCTCTAGCACAGATACGCAGTATTTT. This codes for CASSPEGGRMSSSTDTQYF.

The chain links TRBV12-5 to TRBJ2-3; 13 positions agree with TRBD2. The CDR3 consists of 16 residues. The V segment lost 6 bases and the J segment 5 bases; nucleotides outside the gene matches: 8. Germline V lookup: CDR1 LGHNT, CDR2 FRNRAP. In nucleotides, the CDR3 is TGTGCTAGTGGCCGGGGGACTAGCGGGACGATAGATACGCAGTATTTT. This codes for CASGRGTSGTIDTQYF.

This clone was seen a handful of times. This chain uses TRBV10-3 with TRBJ1-2; 8 bases are a match to TRBD1. V dropped 11 bases and J dropped 6; count of bases not matched to a gene: 8. CDR1 ENHRY and CDR2 SYGVKD come from the germline V gene. The CDR3 has 12 residues. CDR3 DNA sequence: TGTGCCGCGACAGGGGAGCAGAATGGCTACACCTTC. This translates into CAATGEQNGYTF.

The chain carries TRBV27 and TRBJ2-7; maybe TRBD2 (5 bases). CDR1 MNHEY and CDR2 SMNVEV come from the germline V gene (reference sequence). The CDR3 contains 14 residues. V dropped 7 bases and J dropped 0 bases, with 13 bases sitting between them. The CDR3 bases are TGTGCCAGCACCCCGGGAATCAGCTCCTACGAGCAGTACTTC. This sequence encodes CASTPGISSYEQYF.

V is TRBV5-4 and J is TRBJ1-6; TRBD1 might be the D (6 bases). Germline V gives CDR1 SGHNT, CDR2 YYREEE (reference sequence). CDR3 size: 16 residues. Trimming shortened V by 0 bases and J by 7 bases, and 14 bases separated the two germline ends. In nucleotides, the CDR3 is TGTGCCAGCAGCTTGGAAGGCAGGGGCCCGAATTCACCCCTCCACTTT. It codes for CASSLEGRGPNSPLHF.

This chain uses TRBV4-2 with TRBJ2-1, with 11 nucleotides matching TRBD1. The length of the CDR3 is 15 residues. V shed 4 bases and J 9 bases; nucleotides not matched to a gene: 8. Germline V gene lookup returns CDR1 LGHNA and CDR2 YNFKEQ. In nucleotides, the CDR3 is TGTGCCAGCAGCCGAGAGGGACAGGGGGTTGGTGAGCAGTTCTTC. Translated, it gives CASSREGQGVGEQFF.